Listed here are 22 T cell receptor beta chains from one sample, sequenced in a study of control samples from healthy donors and cancer patients. Profiled with immunoSEQ multiplex PCR; TCRdb holds only in-frame clones, not every one. The sample includes 80,000 to 100,000 clones, about nine tenths seen only once; the top ten take approximately 3%. Sample: blood. Receptors originate from a human donor in good health. The donor label of this sample is uncertain.

V and J are TRBV2 and TRBJ1-5; D gene uncertain. Trimming left V 5 bases short and J 0 bases short, with 8 bases between. The CDR3 contains 14 residues. Germline CDR1 and CDR2: SNHLY and FYNNEI. CDR3 coding DNA: TGTGCCAGCAGTAGAACCACTAGCAATCAGCCCCAGCATTTT. Amino acids: CASSRTTSNQPQHF.

V is TRBV11-2 and J is TRBJ2-5, with a tentative D call TRBD2 (6 bases). The length of the CDR3 is 16 residues. The V and J ends lost 2 bases and 4 bases respectively, with 17 bases between them. Germline loops: CDR1 SGHAT, CDR2 FQNNGV. Written as DNA, the CDR3 is TGTGCCAGCAGCTTACGGGGGACCTCCGGGGCAGAGACCCAGTACTTC. Protein sequence: CASSLRGTSGAETQYF.

The chain carries TRBV9 and TRBJ2-1; D gene unclear. The CDR3 consists of 16 residues. The V and J ends lost 0 bases and 7 bases respectively, with 17 bases between them. The V gene's germline CDR1 is SGDLS and CDR2 YYNGEE. The CDR3 spells CASSVGAGTLINEQFF. DNA of the CDR3: TGTGCCAGCAGCGTAGGGGCAGGTACACTTATTAATGAGCAGTTCTTC. The full variable domain, rest sourced from reference TRBV9 and TRBJ2-1, is DSGVTQTPKHLITATGQRVTLRCSPRSGDLSVYWYQQSLDQGLQFLIQYYNGEERAKGNILERFSAQQFPDLHSELNLSSLELGDSALYFCASSVGAGTLINEQFFGPGTRLTVL.

This sequence joins TRBV5-1 and TRBJ2-5, with TRBD2 as a possible D gene (6 bases). The germline V gene encodes CDR1 SGHRS and CDR2 YFSETQ. The V end lost 4 bases, the J end lost 7 bases, and 17 bases lay between the germline ends. This CDR3 is 14 amino acids long. The CDR3 reads CASSNPQEGWTQYF. The DNA of the CDR3 is TGCGCCAGCAGCAACCCCCAGGAGGGTTGGACCCAGTACTTC.

Here the CDR3 DNA reads TGTGCCAGCAGTTTAGAGGATTCACCCCTCCACTTT. Protein: CASSLEDSPLHF. The chain combines TRBV12-3 or TRBV12-4 with TRBJ1-6; no reliable D call. CDR3 size: 12 residues. V lost 1 base and J 8 bases, leaving 3 bases between the germline ends.

This clone was recorded only once. CDR3 bases: TGTGCCAGCAGCGGGGACGAGGATTCACCCCTCCACTTT. Translation: CASSGDEDSPLHF. J is TRBJ1-6 and V is TRBV6-4, with D possibly matching TRBD1 (5 bases). The V end lost 6 bases, the J end lost 8 bases, and 11 bases lay between the germline ends. CDR1 and CDR2 from the germline V gene are MRHNA and SNTAGT. This CDR3 contains 13 residues.

The rearrangement uses TRBV13 and TRBJ2-3; D unresolved. The V end lost 3 bases, the J end lost 2 bases, and 6 bases lay between the germline ends. This CDR3 is built from 13 residues. CDR1 and CDR2 (germline): PRHDT, FYEKMQ (reference sequence). CDR3 sequence (DNA): TGTGCCAGCAGCTTGAGACACACAGATACGCAGTATTTT. Amino acids: CASSLRHTDTQYF. The full variable domain, in which reference TRBV13 and TRBJ2-3 provide the parts outside the CDR3, is AAGVIQSPRHLIKEKRETATLKCYPIPRHDTVYWYQQGPGQDPQFLISFYEKMQSDKGSIPDRFSAQQFSDYHSELNMSSLELGDSALYFCASSLRHTDTQYFGPGTRLTVL.

CDR3 coding DNA: TGTGCCACCACCCCCCCGAGAGCTGGGGATTACGAGCAGTACGTC. It codes for CATTPPRAGDYEQYV. The chain couples TRBV24-1 to TRBJ2-7; D not certain. The germline gives CDR1 KGHDR, CDR2 SFDVKD. Trimming stripped 8 bases from V and 4 bases from J, with 20 bases between. There are 15 residues in the CDR3.

This clone was seen a handful of times. The J gene is TRBJ1-3, the V gene TRBV6-2 or TRBV6-3; D possibly corresponds to TRBD1 (5 bases). Germline-derived CDR1 and CDR2 are MNHEY and SVGEGT. The ends were cut back, 5 bases at V and 8 bases at J, with 16 bases in the middle. There are 14 residues in the CDR3. The CDR3 loop reads CASSPNPAGDTIYF. The CDR3 DNA is TGTGCCAGCAGTCCCAATCCTGCGGGGGACACCATATATTTT.

This clone has only one observation. V and J are TRBV29-1 and TRBJ2-1, with TRBD1 matching 12 bases. The V segment lost 3 bases and the J segment 7 bases; nucleotides outside the gene matches: 4. Germline assignment: CDR1 SQVTM and CDR2 ANQGSEA. The CDR3 totals 14 residues. CDR3 DNA: TGCAGCGTTGATGGGACAGGGGGCGAGAATGAGCAGTTCTTC. This gives the protein CSVDGTGGENEQFF.

The J gene is TRBJ1-1, the V gene TRBV5-6; no reliable D call. Germline-derived CDR1 and CDR2 are SGHDT and YYEEEE. This CDR3 is 13 amino acids long. V was shortened by 1 base and J by 6 bases, with 10 bases between the two germline ends. The CDR3 region has the DNA TGTGCCAGCAGCTTGACGGACGCCGCTGAAGCTTTCTTT. It codes for CASSLTDAAEAFF.

This chain connects TRBV12-5 to TRBJ2-3; D not resolved. The CDR3 length is 13 residues. V shed 0 bases and J shed 4 bases, with 5 bases lying between them. The V gene's germline CDR1 is LGHNT and CDR2 FRNRAP. CDR3 nucleotide sequence: TGTGCTAGTGGTTTGGTACTATCAGATACGCAGTATTTT. Translated, it gives CASGLVLSDTQYF. The full variable domain, in which reference TRBV12-5 and TRBJ2-3 provide the parts outside the CDR3, is DARVTQTPRHKVTEMGQEVTMRCQPILGHNTVFWYRQTMMQGLELLAYFRNRAPLDDSGMPKDRFSAEMPDATLATLKIQPSEPRDSAVYFCASGLVLSDTQYFGPGTRLTVL.

The chain uses TRBV6-1 and TRBJ2-7, with D possibly TRBD2 on 5 matching bases. Germline CDR1 and CDR2: MNHNS and SASEGT. CDR3 length equals 16 residues. V lost 4 bases, J lost 4 bases, and 20 bases lay in between. In DNA form, the CDR3 reads TGTGCCAGCAGTGGTCAAAGAATTAGGTCGGGGTACGAGCAGTACGTC. Its protein product is CASSGQRIRSGYEQYV.

The CDR3 DNA is TGTGCCAGCAGTCCCAGCCCCCCAGGGGGACCCTCCTACAATGAGCAGTTCTTC. Protein sequence: CASSPSPPGGPSYNEQFF. The chain links TRBV27 to TRBJ2-1, with 7 bases matching TRBD1. The CDR3 is 18 amino acids. Germline CDR1 MNHEY, CDR2 SMNVEV (reference sequence). V dropped 5 bases and J dropped 0; count of bases not matched to a gene: 13.

For the CDR3, the DNA is TGTGCCAGCGTATGGGGAGGTTACGGCGGGGAGCTGTTTTTT. Encoded protein: CASVWGGYGGELFF. This rearrangement joins TRBV5-8 to TRBJ2-2, with D maybe TRBD2 (6 bases). CDR1 is SGHTS and CDR2 is YDEGEE in the germline V gene. The CDR3 runs 14 residues. The germline V and J ends were trimmed by 7 bases and 7 bases, with 17 bases remaining between them.

In DNA, the CDR3 is TGTGCCAGCACCGGAGCGGGGGGCCAACAAGAGACCCAGTACTTC. Its protein is CASTGAGGQQETQYF. The chain combines TRBV7-7 with TRBJ2-5; 9 bases map to TRBD2. Germline V gene sequence: CDR1 SSHAT, CDR2 FNYEAQ (reference sequence). The CDR3 runs to 15 residues. The junction had 8 bases not matched to a gene; V was cut back by 7 bases and J by 2 bases.

This clone appeared a single time. The chain recombines TRBV2 with TRBJ2-5; TRBD2 agrees at 7 bases. Germline CDR1 reads SNHLY; CDR2 reads FYNNEI. V shed 10 bases, J shed 2 bases, and the junction held 7 bases outside the gene matches. The CDR3 is 13 amino acids. In DNA, the CDR3 is TGTGCCAACAAAGCGGGGACTCAAGAGACCCAGTACTTC. It codes for CANKAGTQETQYF.

The CDR3 DNA reads as TGTGCCAGCAGTAACATAGGGGAGGGTGAGACCCAGTACTTC. This sequence encodes CASSNIGEGETQYF. The gene calls are TRBV6-6 and TRBJ2-5; 7 bases are a match to TRBD2. CDR1 and CDR2 (germline): MNHNY, SVGAGI (reference sequence). Trimming took 5 bases from V and 5 from J; bases not matched to a gene: 8. The CDR3 is 14 amino acids.

The chain couples TRBV21-1 to TRBJ1-6; no DNA check was done on the table's D call, TRBD1. TRBV21-1 is labeled a pseudogene. The CDR3 is made up of 18 amino acids. The DNA of the CDR3 is TGTGCCAGCCACAGGACAGGGGGAATTGCGTCCTATAATTCACCCCTCCACTTT. This translates into CASHRTGGIASYNSPLHF.

This sequence joins TRBV4-3 and TRBJ2-5, with D uncertain. CDR1 and CDR2 (germline): LGHNA, YSLEER. The CDR3 length is 12 residues. V lost 0 bases to trimming and J lost 7 bases, with 6 bases between them. The CDR3 sequence: CASSQDRGTQYF. The CDR3 DNA reads as TGCGCCAGCAGCCAAGATCGCGGGACCCAGTACTTC.

J is TRBJ1-1 and V is TRBV7-3, with 7 bases lining up with TRBD1. J was trimmed by 4 bases and V by 5 bases; bases with no gene match: 4. Germline lookup yields CDR1 SGHTA and CDR2 FQGTGA. The CDR3 consists of 13 residues. As DNA, the CDR3 is TGTGCCAGCAGCACGCAGGGGGGCACTGAAGCTTTCTTT. Translation: CASSTQGGTEAFF. Full variable domain (remainder filled in from reference TRBV7-3 and TRBJ1-1): GAGVSQTPSNKVTEKGKYVELRCDPISGHTALYWYRQSLGQGPEFLIYFQGTGAADDSGLPNDRFFAVRPEGSVSTLKIQRTERGDSAVYLCASSTQGGTEAFFGQGTRLTVV.

The chain carries TRBV18 and TRBJ2-1, with 8 bases matching TRBD1. The CDR3 sequence is 11 residues long. V was clipped by 4 bases and J by 14 bases; unmatched bases: 4. Germline CDR1 KGHSH, CDR2 LQKENI. This CDR3 reads CASSHQGAEFF. In DNA, the CDR3 is TGTGCCAGCTCACACCAGGGGGCGGAGTTCTTC.